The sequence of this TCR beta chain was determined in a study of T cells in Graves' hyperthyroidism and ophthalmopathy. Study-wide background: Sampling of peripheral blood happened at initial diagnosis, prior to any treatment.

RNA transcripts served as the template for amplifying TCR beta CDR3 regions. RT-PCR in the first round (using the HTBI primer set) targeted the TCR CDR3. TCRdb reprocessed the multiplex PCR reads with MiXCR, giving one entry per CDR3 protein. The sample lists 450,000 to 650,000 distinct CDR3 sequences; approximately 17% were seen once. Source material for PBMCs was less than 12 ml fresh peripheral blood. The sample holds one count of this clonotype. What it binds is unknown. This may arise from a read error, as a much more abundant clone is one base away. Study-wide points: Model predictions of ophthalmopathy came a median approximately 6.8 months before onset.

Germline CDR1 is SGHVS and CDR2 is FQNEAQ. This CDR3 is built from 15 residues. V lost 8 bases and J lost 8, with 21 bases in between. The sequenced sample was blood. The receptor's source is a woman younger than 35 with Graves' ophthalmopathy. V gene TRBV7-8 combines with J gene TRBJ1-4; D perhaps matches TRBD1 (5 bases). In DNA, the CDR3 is TGTGCCAGCGGCCGGACCTCCGGGACGTCGGAAAAACTGTTTTTT. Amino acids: CASGRTSGTSEKLFF. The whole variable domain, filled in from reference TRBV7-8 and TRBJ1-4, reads GAGVSQSPRYKVAKRGQDVALRCDPISGHVSLFWYQQALGQGPEFLTYFQNEAQLDKSGLPSDRFFAERPEGSVSTLKIQRTQQEDSAVYLCASGRTSGTSEKLFFGSGTQLSVL.